This TCR beta chain was recorded in a study of T cells after yellow fever vaccination (dated by TCRdb to between 2018 and 2021). With regard to the full study: Libraries from fractions with low cell numbers were prepared with the SMART-Seq v4 Ultra Low Input RNA kit. Blood was drawn at multiple timepoints before and after primary and secondary immunization, with bulk PBMC replicates and cell subsets isolated. To follow T-cell clones before and after both primary and booster YFV17D yellow fever vaccination, bulk TCR alpha and beta repertoires underwent longitudinal sequencing. Two healthy male donors, one aged 18 to 30 and one aged 30 to 39 years, made up the cohort.

Results and caveats for the whole study, not just this receptor: A small fraction of clonotypes appeared in both the CD4 and CD8 compartments, likely as a result of convergent recombination. The study included only two donors, which limits how far the findings can be generalized. The secondary T-cell response was found to be weaker but faster than the primary response, with a peak reached on day 5 rather than on day 15. FACS-sorted repertoires could contain abundant contaminating clonotypes from the bulk population, so computational filtering was required. After the booster, most clones that had expanded after primary vaccination were detected again (around 97% of CD4 and around nine tenths of CD8), suggesting broad maintenance of memory.

This sample's treatment or condition label indicates: live attenuated yellow fever vaccine strain. At every blood-draw timepoint, two biological replicates of bulk PBMCs were collected. A standard Ficoll-Paque protocol was used to isolate PBMCs from peripheral blood. TriZol was used to extract RNA from bulk PBMCs, CD4 and CD8 fractions, and dextramer-positive and dextramer-negative fractions. A remark on this clonotype: It lacks a known antigen. Base quality data are lacking; no much larger clone is found one base away.

TCRdb names Illumina NovaSeq 6000 as the instrument used. Synthesis of TCR cDNA relied on 5'RACE template switching, a step that introduced a universal primer site along with unique molecular identifiers. Priming of cDNA synthesis was performed from both the TCR alpha and TCR beta constant segments. Libraries were amplified in two PCR steps, with sample barcodes and sequencing adapters added in the second step. Sequencing of the libraries was done on either Illumina HiSeq 2500 (2x100 bp) or NovaSeq (2x150 bp). As for how the authors treated the data: Reads were demultiplexed and collapsed into UMI consensus sequences with MIGEC, and V(D)J alignment was performed with MiXCR. Vaccine-responding clonotypes were identified with edgeR using replicate PBMC samples, with FDR below 0.01 and a log2 fold change above 5 up to day 15 being required. Bulk clonotypes were assigned CD4 or CD8 identity according to which sequenced CD4 or CD8 repertoire held them at higher abundance. TCRdb ran its own pipeline on the public reads, namely fastp trimming at Q25 and MiXCR clone calling, and kept in-frame beta chains. Under each unique CDR3 protein, matching rows form one entry showing the most common genes and DNA. It is TCRdb's table, rather than the study itself, that gives the V and J calls and clone size. The sample records a few hundred thousand distinct CDR3 sequences, roughly 4.3% of which are singletons. Together, the top ten hold about 22% of the sample.

CDR1 SGHRS and CDR2 YFSETQ are derived from the germline V gene. The CDR3 holds 13 amino acids from the cysteine to the phenylalanine. Just the 39-base CDR3 DNA is kept, in frame starting at base 1. Deletion took 4 bases off V and 11 bases off J, with a span of 18 bases between the germline ends. The chain uses TRBV5-1 and TRBJ1-1; too little of a D gene remains to name it. Here the sequenced sample was PBMCs, taken 5 days after the yellow fever booster vaccination. This sequence originates from a man aged 18 to 30 who received the YFV17D yellow fever vaccine. The nucleotide sequence reads TGCGCCAGCAGCGCCGGACCGGGAGGGAACGCTTTCTTT. Protein translation: CASSAGPGGNAFF.